The rows below give T cell receptor beta chains drawn from one sample of a study of neurological immune-mediated disorders. MiXCR, applied by TCRdb to the 5' RACE reads, yields one record per CDR3 protein. The sample consists of 130,000 or so distinct CDR3 sequences, around 3% of them appearing once. The specimen was PBMCs. The receptors derive from a woman aged 25 to 39 with multiple sclerosis. Each CDR3 is given with its conserved first and last residue. Fields, in order: J gene, clone size, D gene, V gene, CDR3 DNA, CDR3 protein. A D gene is named only where the DNA matches it firmly. Only part of the rows carry a size: once, few, many, or a class if the clone is expanded.

j_gene: TRBJ2-7
abundance: .
d_gene: TRBD2
v_gene: TRBV28
CDR3nt: TGTGCCAGCAGTTCGACTAGCTCCGACGAGCAGTACTTC
CDR3aa: CASSSTSSDEQYF

j_gene: TRBJ2-3
abundance: many
d_gene: TRBD1
v_gene: TRBV20-1
CDR3nt: TGCAGTGCTAGCCAGGCCGGGACAGGGACAGATACGCAGTATTTT
CDR3aa: CSASQAGTGTDTQYF

j_gene: TRBJ2-7
abundance: many
d_gene: TRBD2
v_gene: TRBV7-2
CDR3nt: TGTGCCAGCAGCCACACTAGCGCCACCTACGAGCAGTACTTC
CDR3aa: CASSHTSATYEQYF

j_gene: TRBJ2-4
abundance: many
d_gene: .
v_gene: TRBV20-1
CDR3nt: TGCAGTGCTGGCTCCCCAGGGACAAAAAACATTCAGTACTTC
CDR3aa: CSAGSPGTKNIQYF

j_gene: TRBJ1-2
abundance: many
d_gene: TRBD1
v_gene: TRBV6-6
CDR3nt: TGTGCCAGCAGTTACGATGACAGGGGTCTGAAGGGCTACACCTTC
CDR3aa: CASSYDDRGLKGYTF

j_gene: TRBJ2-7
abundance: many
d_gene: .
v_gene: TRBV12-3/TRBV12-4
CDR3nt: TGTGCCAGCAGTCCCCCGGGACTCCGGTACGAGCAGTACTTC
CDR3aa: CASSPPGLRYEQYF

j_gene: TRBJ2-2
abundance: many
d_gene: .
v_gene: TRBV7-6
CDR3nt: TGTGCCAGCAGCTTAGTTGAGAACGGCGGGGAGCTGTTTTTT
CDR3aa: CASSLVENGGELFF

j_gene: TRBJ1-5
abundance: .
d_gene: .
v_gene: TRBV5-6
CDR3nt: TGTGCCAGCAGCCTCGGGTTCTTAGATAAGACCCAGAATTTT
CDR3aa: CASSLGFLDKTQNF

j_gene: TRBJ2-3
abundance: many
d_gene: TRBD2
v_gene: TRBV10-3
CDR3nt: TGTGCCATCAGGGCCGGGACTAGCGGGACAGATACGCAGTATTTT
CDR3aa: CAIRAGTSGTDTQYF

j_gene: TRBJ2-1
abundance: few
d_gene: TRBD2
v_gene: TRBV6-2/TRBV6-3
CDR3nt: TGTGCCAGCAGTCTCACTAGCGGCTACAATGAGCAGTTCTTC
CDR3aa: CASSLTSGYNEQFF

j_gene: TRBJ2-4
abundance: many
d_gene: .
v_gene: TRBV12-3/TRBV12-4
CDR3nt: TGTGCCAGCAGCTCCCTCGGGACGGACAAAAACATTCAGTACTTC
CDR3aa: CASSSLGTDKNIQYF

j_gene: TRBJ2-4
abundance: many
d_gene: .
v_gene: TRBV6-1
CDR3nt: TGTGCCAGCAGTGAACAACTGGAAAACATTCAGTACTTC
CDR3aa: CASSEQLENIQYF

j_gene: TRBJ2-1
abundance: many
d_gene: .
v_gene: TRBV5-1
CDR3nt: TGCGCCAGCAGCGTACTAAGGCATGAGCAGTTCTTC
CDR3aa: CASSVLRHEQFF

j_gene: TRBJ2-1
abundance: many
d_gene: TRBD2
v_gene: TRBV25-1
CDR3nt: TGTGCCAGCAGTGAATTAGGCGGGGGGTACAATGAGCAGTTCTTC
CDR3aa: CASSELGGGYNEQFF

j_gene: TRBJ1-2
abundance: many
d_gene: TRBD1
v_gene: TRBV7-2
CDR3nt: TGTGCCAGCAGCTTAGGGTCCGGGACAGGGCCGGGCTATGGCTACACCTTC
CDR3aa: CASSLGSGTGPGYGYTF

j_gene: TRBJ2-1
abundance: many
d_gene: .
v_gene: TRBV7-8
CDR3nt: TGTGCCAGCAGCTTAGAAGACACTTCCTACAATGAGCAGTTCTTC
CDR3aa: CASSLEDTSYNEQFF

j_gene: TRBJ2-4
abundance: many
d_gene: .
v_gene: TRBV7-2
CDR3nt: TGTGCCAGCAGCTTAGCGAGGGCGCCCCTAAACATTCAGTACTTC
CDR3aa: CASSLARAPLNIQYF

j_gene: TRBJ2-1
abundance: many
d_gene: .
v_gene: TRBV7-8
CDR3nt: TGTGCCAGCAGCAGGGCTTCGGGTGAGCAGTTCTTC
CDR3aa: CASSRASGEQFF

j_gene: TRBJ2-1
abundance: many
d_gene: .
v_gene: TRBV5-5
CDR3nt: TGTGCCAGCAGCAAAGTACCCCGGACAGATAGTTACAATGAGCAGTTCTTC
CDR3aa: CASSKVPRTDSYNEQFF

j_gene: TRBJ2-7
abundance: many
d_gene: .
v_gene: TRBV29-1
CDR3nt: TGCAGCGTCCCTTCCGGGGTGGGGGGCTACGAGCAGTACTTC
CDR3aa: CSVPSGVGGYEQYF

j_gene: TRBJ1-1
abundance: many
d_gene: TRBD1
v_gene: TRBV2
CDR3nt: TGTGCCAGCACCCGGGACAGGGAAGCTTTCTTT
CDR3aa: CASTRDREAFF

j_gene: TRBJ1-4
abundance: many
d_gene: .
v_gene: TRBV12-3/TRBV12-4
CDR3nt: TGTGCCAGCAGTTCCTCCGAGAAAAGGGTGTTTTTT
CDR3aa: CASSSSEKRVFF

j_gene: TRBJ2-5
abundance: many
d_gene: .
v_gene: TRBV7-2
CDR3nt: TGTGCCAGCAGCTTAGCGGCAGGGGGGGGTCAAGAGACCCAGTACTTC
CDR3aa: CASSLAAGGGQETQYF

j_gene: TRBJ1-1
abundance: many
d_gene: .
v_gene: TRBV15
CDR3nt: TGTGCCACCAGCAGAGATTTTCCACAGGGATGGACTGAAGCTTTCTTT
CDR3aa: CATSRDFPQGWTEAFF

j_gene: TRBJ2-1
abundance: many
d_gene: TRBD1
v_gene: TRBV20-1
CDR3nt: TGCAGTGCCCCGGACAGGGGAGGGCACAATGAGCAGTTCTTC
CDR3aa: CSAPDRGGHNEQFF

j_gene: TRBJ2-1
abundance: many
d_gene: TRBD1
v_gene: TRBV3-1
CDR3nt: TGTGCCAGCAGCCAAGTGACAGGGGTCGGTGAGCAGTTCTTC
CDR3aa: CASSQVTGVGEQFF

j_gene: TRBJ1-5
abundance: many
d_gene: .
v_gene: TRBV19
CDR3nt: TGTGCCAGTAGTCACTCCAGGGGTAGCAATCAGCCCCAGCATTTT
CDR3aa: CASSHSRGSNQPQHF